This T cell receptor beta chain is drawn from a study of cytomegalovirus exposure and HLA in healthy donors. For the study at large: Among the approximately 420 donors who were genotyped, 70% to 90% fell in the genetic ancestry cluster that is associated with self-reported Caucasian donors. Overall study findings and caveats: Per a prior analysis, the majority of TCR beta V segments were productive roughly 87% or roughly 30% of the time. HLA alleles showed associations with 15,000 to 20,000 TCR beta sequences in a later analysis, at a 0.05 false discovery rate.

As regards this clone: What it binds is not known.

Germline CDR1 and CDR2: GTSNPN and SVGIG (reference sequence). The CDR3 contains 13 residues. V lost 8 bases to trimming and J lost 7 bases; unmatched junction nucleotides: 12. The study ran its PCR with 60 Vbeta and 13 Jbeta primers. Profiled with immunoSEQ multiplex PCR; TCRdb holds only in-frame clones, not every one. In the table there are over 150,000 clones, approximately 88% of which are singletons. This clonotype was obtained from a boy aged 2 to 9 in good health and CMV-seronegative. The source material was PBMCs. The chain combines TRBV30 with TRBJ2-7, with TRBD2 matching 9 bases. The CDR3 DNA sequence: TGTGCCGGCGCGGCGGGAGGGCCGCGTGAGCAGTACTTC. It translates to CAGAAGGPREQYF.